This T cell receptor (beta chain) comes out of a study of blood T cell repertoires in COVID-19. As for the study in general: From T cells, B-cell-depleted T cells, or PBMCs came the material, which was cDNA or gDNA.

V was shortened by 1 base and J by 5 bases, with 9 bases between the two germline ends. Germline-derived CDR1 and CDR2 are SGHRS and YFSETQ. The CDR3 sequence is 13 residues long. Method: immunoSEQ multiplex PCR; TCRdb's copy keeps in-frame clones and lacks some. The repertoire holds about 7,000 clones, with 88% as singletons. The sequenced material came from peripheral blood. The gene calls are TRBV5-1 and TRBJ1-1; D not resolved. This TCR was sampled from a human donor in a cohort sampled during active COVID-19. CDR3 bases: TGCGCCAGCAGCTTGTATGGGGAGACTGAAGCTTTCTTT. Translated, it gives CASSLYGETEAFF.